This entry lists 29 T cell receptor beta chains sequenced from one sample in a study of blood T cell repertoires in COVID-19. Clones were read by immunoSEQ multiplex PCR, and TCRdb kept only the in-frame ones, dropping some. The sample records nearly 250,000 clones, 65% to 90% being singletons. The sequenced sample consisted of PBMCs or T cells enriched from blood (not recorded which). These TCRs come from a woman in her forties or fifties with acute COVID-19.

In DNA, the CDR3 is TGTGCCAGCACCTTTACCTCAGTTCGAGAAAAACTGTTTTTT. Translation: CASTFTSVREKLFF. The V and J genes are TRBV6-5 and TRBJ1-4; D call uncertain. V lost 7 bases and J lost 8, with 17 bases in between. Germline V gene lookup returns CDR1 MNHEY and CDR2 SVGAGI. This CDR3 spans 14 amino acids.

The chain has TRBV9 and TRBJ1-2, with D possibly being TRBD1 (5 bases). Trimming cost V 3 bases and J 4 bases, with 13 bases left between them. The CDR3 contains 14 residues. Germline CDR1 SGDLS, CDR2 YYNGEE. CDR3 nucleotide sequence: TGTGCCAGCAGCGCGCTGACAGAACCCTATGGCTACACCTTC. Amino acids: CASSALTEPYGYTF.

The DNA of the CDR3 is TGTGCCAGCAGCTTTCTAGCGGGGACGCTACAAGAGACCCAGTACTTC. Translated, it gives CASSFLAGTLQETQYF. The V and J genes are TRBV11-1 and TRBJ2-5, with 9 bases fitting TRBD2. The CDR3 spans 16 residues. CDR1 SGHAT and CDR2 FQDESV come from the germline V gene (reference sequence). V lost 3 bases to trimming and J lost 2 bases; unmatched junction nucleotides: 7.

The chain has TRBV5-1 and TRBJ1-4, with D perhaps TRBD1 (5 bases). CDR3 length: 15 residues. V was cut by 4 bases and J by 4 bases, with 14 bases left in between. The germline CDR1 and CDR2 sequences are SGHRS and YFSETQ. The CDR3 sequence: CASSGQGRGNEKLFF. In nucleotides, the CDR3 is TGCGCCAGCAGCGGGCAGGGAAGGGGTAATGAAAAACTGTTTTTT.

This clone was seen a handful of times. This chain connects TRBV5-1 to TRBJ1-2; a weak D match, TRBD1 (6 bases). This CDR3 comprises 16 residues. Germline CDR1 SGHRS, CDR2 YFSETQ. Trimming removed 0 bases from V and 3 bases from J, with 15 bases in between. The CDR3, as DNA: TGCGCCAGCAGCTTGGCGGCGGGGGCTCTCGACTATGGCTACACCTTC. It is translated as CASSLAAGALDYGYTF.

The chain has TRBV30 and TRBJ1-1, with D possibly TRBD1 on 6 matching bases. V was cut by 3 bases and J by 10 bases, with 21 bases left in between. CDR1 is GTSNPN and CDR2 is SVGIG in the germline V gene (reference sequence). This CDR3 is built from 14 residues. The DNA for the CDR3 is TGTGCCTGGAGGGGACCTTCCTTTCGAGGGGGAGCTTTCTTT. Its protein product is CAWRGPSFRGGAFF.

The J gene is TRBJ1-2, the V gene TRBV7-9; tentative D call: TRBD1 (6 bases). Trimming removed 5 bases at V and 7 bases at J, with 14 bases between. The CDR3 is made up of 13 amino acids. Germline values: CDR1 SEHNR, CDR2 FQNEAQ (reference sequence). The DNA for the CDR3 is TGTGCCAGCAGCCAGGCCGGACAGCTTGGCTACACCTTC. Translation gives CASSQAGQLGYTF.

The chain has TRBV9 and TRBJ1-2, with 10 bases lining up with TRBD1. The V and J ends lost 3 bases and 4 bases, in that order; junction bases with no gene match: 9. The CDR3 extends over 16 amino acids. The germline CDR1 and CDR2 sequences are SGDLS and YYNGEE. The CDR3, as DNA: TGTGCCAGCAGCGCTGCCGGGACAGGGGCGTTCTATGGCTACACCTTC. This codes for CASSAAGTGAFYGYTF.

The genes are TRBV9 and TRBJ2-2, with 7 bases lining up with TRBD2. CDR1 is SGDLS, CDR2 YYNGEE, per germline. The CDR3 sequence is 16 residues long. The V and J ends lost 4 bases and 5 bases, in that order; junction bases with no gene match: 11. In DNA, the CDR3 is TGTGCCAGCAGCCCCCGCGGGGGAGGGCGGACCGGGGAGCTGTTTTTT. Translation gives CASSPRGGGRTGELFF.

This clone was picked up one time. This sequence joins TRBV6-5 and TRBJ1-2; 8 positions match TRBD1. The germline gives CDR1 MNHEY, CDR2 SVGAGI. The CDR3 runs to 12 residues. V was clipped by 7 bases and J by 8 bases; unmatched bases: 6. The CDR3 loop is CASTGGPEGYTF. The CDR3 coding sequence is TGTGCCAGCACAGGGGGCCCAGAGGGCTACACCTTC.

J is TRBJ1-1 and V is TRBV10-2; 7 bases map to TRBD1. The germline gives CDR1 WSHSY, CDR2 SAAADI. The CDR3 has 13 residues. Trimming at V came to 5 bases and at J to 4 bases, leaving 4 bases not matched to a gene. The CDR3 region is CASSSQGTTEAFF. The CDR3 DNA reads TGCGCCAGCAGTTCACAGGGGACCACTGAAGCTTTCTTT.

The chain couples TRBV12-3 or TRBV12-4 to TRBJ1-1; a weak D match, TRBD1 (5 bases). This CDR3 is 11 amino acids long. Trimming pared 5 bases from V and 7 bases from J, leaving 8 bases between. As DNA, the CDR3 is TGTGCCAGCAGTGGGGCCGGTGAAGCTTTCTTT. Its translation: CASSGAGEAFF.

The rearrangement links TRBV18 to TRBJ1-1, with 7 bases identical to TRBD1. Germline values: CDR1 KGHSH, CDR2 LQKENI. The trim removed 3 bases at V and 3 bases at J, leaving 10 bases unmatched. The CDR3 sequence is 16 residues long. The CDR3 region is CASSPLPGQGDTEAFF. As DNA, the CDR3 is TGTGCCAGCTCACCGCTGCCAGGGCAGGGGGACACTGAAGCTTTCTTT.

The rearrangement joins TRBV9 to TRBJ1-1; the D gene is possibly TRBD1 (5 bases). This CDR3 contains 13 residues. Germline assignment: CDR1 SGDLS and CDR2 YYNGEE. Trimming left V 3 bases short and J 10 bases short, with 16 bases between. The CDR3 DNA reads TGTGCCAGCAGCGAGGCCCGGGGAGGGACAGCTTTCTTT. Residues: CASSEARGGTAFF.

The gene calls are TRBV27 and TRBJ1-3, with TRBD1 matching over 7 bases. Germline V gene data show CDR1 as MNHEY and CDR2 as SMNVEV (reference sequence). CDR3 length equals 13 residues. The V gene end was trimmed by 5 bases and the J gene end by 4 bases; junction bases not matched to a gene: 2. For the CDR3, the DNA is TGTGCCAGCAGTCCGGGACAGGGAAACACCATATATTTT. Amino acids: CASSPGQGNTIYF.

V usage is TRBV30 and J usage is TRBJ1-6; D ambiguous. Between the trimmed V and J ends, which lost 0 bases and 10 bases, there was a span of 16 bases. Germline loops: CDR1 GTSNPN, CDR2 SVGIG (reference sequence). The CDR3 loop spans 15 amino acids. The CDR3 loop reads CAWSVRGFGESPLHF. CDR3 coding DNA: TGTGCCTGGAGTGTACGGGGATTCGGAGAATCACCCCTCCACTTT. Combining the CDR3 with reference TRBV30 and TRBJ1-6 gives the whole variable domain SQTIHQWPATLVQPVGSPLSLECTVEGTSNPNLYWYRQAAGRGLQLLFYSVGIGQISSEVPQNLSASRPQDRQFILSSKKLLLSDSGFYLCAWSVRGFGESPLHFGNGTRLTVT.

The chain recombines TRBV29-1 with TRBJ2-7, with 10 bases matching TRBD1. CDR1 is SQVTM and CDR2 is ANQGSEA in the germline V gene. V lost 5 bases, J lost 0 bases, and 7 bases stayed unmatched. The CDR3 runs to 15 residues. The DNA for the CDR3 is TGCAGCGTTCGGGACAGGGGCTCCAGCTCCTACGAGCAGTACTTC. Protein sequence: CSVRDRGSSSYEQYF.

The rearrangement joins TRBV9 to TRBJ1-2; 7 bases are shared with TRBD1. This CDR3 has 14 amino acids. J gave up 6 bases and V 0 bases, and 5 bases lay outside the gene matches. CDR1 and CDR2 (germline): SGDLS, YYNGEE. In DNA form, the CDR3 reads TGTGCCAGCAGCGTAGGAGACAGGGTGAATGGCTACACCTTC. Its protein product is CASSVGDRVNGYTF. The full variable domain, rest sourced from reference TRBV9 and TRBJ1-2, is DSGVTQTPKHLITATGQRVTLRCSPRSGDLSVYWYQQSLDQGLQFLIQYYNGEERAKGNILERFSAQQFPDLHSELNLSSLELGDSALYFCASSVGDRVNGYTFGSGTRLTVV.

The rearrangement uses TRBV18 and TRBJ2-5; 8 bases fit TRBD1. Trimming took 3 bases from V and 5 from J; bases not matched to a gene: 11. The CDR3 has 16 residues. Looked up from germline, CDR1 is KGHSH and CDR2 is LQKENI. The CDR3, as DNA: TGTGCCAGCTCACCCACCCTGCAGGGGGCGAGGGAGACCCAGTACTTC. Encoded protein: CASSPTLQGARETQYF. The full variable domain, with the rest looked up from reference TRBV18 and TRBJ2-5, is NAGVMQNPRHLVRRRGQEARLRCSPMKGHSHVYWYRQLPEEGLKFMVYLQKENIIDESGMPKERFSAEFPKEGPSILRIQQVVRGDSAAYFCASSPTLQGARETQYFGPGTRLLVL.

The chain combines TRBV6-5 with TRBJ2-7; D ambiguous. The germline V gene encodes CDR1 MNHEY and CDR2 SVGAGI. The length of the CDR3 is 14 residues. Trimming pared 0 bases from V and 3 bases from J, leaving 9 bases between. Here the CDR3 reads CASSYSIHYYEQYF. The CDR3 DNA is TGTGCCAGCAGTTACTCGATACATTACTACGAGCAGTACTTC.

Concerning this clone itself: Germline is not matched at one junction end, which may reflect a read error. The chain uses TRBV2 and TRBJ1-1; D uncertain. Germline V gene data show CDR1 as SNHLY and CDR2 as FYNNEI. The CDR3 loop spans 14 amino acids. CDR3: CASTEWTMNTEAFF. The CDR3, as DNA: TGTGCCAGCACTGAATGGACTATGAACACTGAAGCTTTCTTT.

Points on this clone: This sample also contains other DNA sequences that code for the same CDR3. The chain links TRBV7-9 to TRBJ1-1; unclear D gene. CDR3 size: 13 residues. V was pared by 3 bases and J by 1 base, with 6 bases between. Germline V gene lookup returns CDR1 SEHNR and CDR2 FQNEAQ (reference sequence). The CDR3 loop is CASSLTGNTEAFF. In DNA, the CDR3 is TGTGCCAGCAGCTTGACGGGGAACACTGAAGCTTTCTTT.

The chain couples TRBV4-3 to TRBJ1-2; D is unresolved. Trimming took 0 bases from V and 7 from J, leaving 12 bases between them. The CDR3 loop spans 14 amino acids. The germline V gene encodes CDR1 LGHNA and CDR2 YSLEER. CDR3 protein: CASSQDQALSGYTF. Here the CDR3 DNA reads TGCGCCAGCAGCCAAGATCAAGCACTTAGTGGCTACACCTTC.

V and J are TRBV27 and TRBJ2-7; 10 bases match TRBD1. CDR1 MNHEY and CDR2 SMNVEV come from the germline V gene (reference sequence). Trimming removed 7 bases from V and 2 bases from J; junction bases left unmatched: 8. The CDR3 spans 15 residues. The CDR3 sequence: CASTEGQGPTYEQYF. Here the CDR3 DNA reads TGTGCCAGCACCGAGGGACAGGGGCCAACCTACGAGCAGTACTTC.

The CDR3 here is CASSRSSNSGNTIYF. The DNA of the CDR3 is TGTGCCAGCAGCCGCTCCAGTAATTCTGGAAACACCATATATTTT. The genes are TRBV3-1 (or the pseudogene TRBV3-2) and TRBJ1-3; D ambiguous. The V gene lost 4 bases and the J gene lost 1 base, with 11 bases spanning the gap. The CDR3 is 15 amino acids. Germline CDR1 and CDR2: LGHDT and YNNKEL (reference sequence).

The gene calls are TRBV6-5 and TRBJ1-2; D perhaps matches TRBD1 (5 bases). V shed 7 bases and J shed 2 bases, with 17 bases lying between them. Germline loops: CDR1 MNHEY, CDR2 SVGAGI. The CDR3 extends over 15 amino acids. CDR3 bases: TGTGCCAGCAAAGCTCCAGGACAACCCAACTATGGCTACACCTTC. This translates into CASKAPGQPNYGYTF.

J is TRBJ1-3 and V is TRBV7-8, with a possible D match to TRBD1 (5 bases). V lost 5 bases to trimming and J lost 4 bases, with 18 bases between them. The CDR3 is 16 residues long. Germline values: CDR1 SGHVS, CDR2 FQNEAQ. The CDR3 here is CASSLFGGTGGNTIYF. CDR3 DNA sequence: TGTGCCAGCAGCCTCTTCGGAGGGACGGGAGGAAACACCATATATTTT.

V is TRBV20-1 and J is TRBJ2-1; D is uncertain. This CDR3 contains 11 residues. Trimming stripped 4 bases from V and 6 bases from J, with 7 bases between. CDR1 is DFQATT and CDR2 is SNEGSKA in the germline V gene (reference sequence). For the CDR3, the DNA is TGCAGTGCTATACTCCTCAATGAGCAGTTCTTC. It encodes CSAILLNEQFF.

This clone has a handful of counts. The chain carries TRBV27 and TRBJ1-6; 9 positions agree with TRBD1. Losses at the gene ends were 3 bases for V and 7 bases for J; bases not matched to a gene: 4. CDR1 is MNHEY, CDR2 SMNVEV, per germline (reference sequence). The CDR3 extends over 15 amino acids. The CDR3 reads CASSFDDRGNSPLHF. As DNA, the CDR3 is TGTGCCAGCAGTTTTGACGACAGGGGGAATTCACCCCTCCACTTT.